This TCR beta chain is from a study of T cell changes during pregnancy in multiple sclerosis. CDR1 is SGHTS, CDR2 YDEGEE, per germline. The CDR3 is 15 residues long. V shed 4 bases and J 2 bases; nucleotides not matched to a gene: 3. The data were produced by immunoSEQ multiplex PCR, yet TCRdb's version contains in-frame clones alone and is incomplete. Among tens of thousands of clones listed, about 91% were seen once. Sequencing was performed on peripheral blood, taken before pregnancy. The rearrangement joins TRBV5-8 to TRBJ2-5, with 12 positions matching TRBD2. The receptor was isolated from a female donor with multiple sclerosis, enrolled in a pregnancy study. CDR3 in amino acids: CASSLGTSGQETQYF. CDR3 DNA sequence: TGTGCCAGCAGCCTCGGGACTAGCGGGCAAGAGACCCAGTACTTC.